This record covers a single T cell receptor beta chain. Unique molecular identifiers were attached to individual cDNA molecules. TCRdb itself ran the 5' RACE reads through MiXCR, one entry per CDR3 protein. The sample records tens of thousands of distinct CDR3 sequences, approximately 14% being singletons. This sample is drawn from a study of early T cells in non-severe SARS-CoV-2 infection. Study in general: Sequencing used unsorted whole-blood bulk RNA, so chains lack pairing.

The CDR3 has 13 amino acids. V was pared by 5 bases and J by 7 bases, with 9 bases between. Germline V gene data show CDR1 as LGHDT and CDR2 as YNNKEL (reference sequence). The sequenced material came from whole blood. This receptor was obtained from an adult who was a healthcare worker with PCR-confirmed SARS-CoV-2 infection or an uninfected control (not recorded which). The V gene is TRBV3-1, the J gene TRBJ1-6; D may be TRBD1 (5 bases). Here the CDR3 reads CASSGDWNSPLHF. The DNA for the CDR3 is TGTGCCAGCAGCGGGGACTGGAATTCACCCCTCCACTTT.